The source of this TCR beta chain is a study of cytomegalovirus exposure and HLA in healthy donors. Study findings and constraints: With later analysis, a missense DCLRE1C variant became linked to TCR beta V- and J-gene trimming. TCR beta V segments were, for the most part, productive about 87% or about 30% of the time in an earlier analysis. Likely technical artifact: a cluster of highly shared sequence variants. Rarity characterized most TCR sequences, yet some public TCRs appeared in many donors.

The PCR used 60 Vbeta and 13 Jbeta primers. Sequencing was performed with immunoSEQ multiplex PCR; in TCRdb, only in-frame clones are kept and a portion is missing. The table records roughly 150,000 clones, roughly four fifths of them present only once. With regard to this clone: Its specificity is unknown.

This sequence originates from a female donor in good health and CMV-seronegative. Source material: PBMCs.

This CDR3 reads CASTTSRTANYGYTF. In DNA, the CDR3 is TGTGCCAGCACAACCTCCCGGACAGCTAACTATGGCTACACCTTC. The chain recombines TRBV7-2 with TRBJ1-2; D might be TRBD1 (6 bases). The CDR3 is 15 residues long. V was cut by 7 bases and J by 0 bases, with 15 bases left in between. Germline V gene lookup returns CDR1 SGHTA and CDR2 FQGNSA.